The rows below give T cell receptor beta chains drawn from one sample of a study of graft-versus-host responses after intestinal transplantation. Antigens for these TCRs are unknown. This table comes from immunoSEQ multiplex PCR, and its TCRdb copy is limited to in-frame clones, with some not included. The sample lists roughly 100,000 clones, roughly 93% occurring once. The source material was unstimulated CD8+ T cells sorted from spleen or lymph node cells, sampled before intestinal transplant. All receptors derive from a human donor who received an intestinal transplant. Both conserved end residues are part of each CDR3. The D gene is left open where the match is weak. Clone size is shown for a subset of rows, as once, few, many or a class of expanded clone.

j_call: TRBJ1-2
clone_size: .
d_call: .
v_call: TRBV2
cdr3_aa: CASSGPSGSSIGYTF
cdr3_nt: TGTGCCAGCAGTGGTCCCTCAGGTTCCTCTATAGGCTACACCTTC

j_call: TRBJ1-1
clone_size: few
d_call: TRBD1
v_call: TRBV11-2
cdr3_aa: CASSQGVGAEAFF
cdr3_nt: TGTGCCAGCAGCCAGGGGGTAGGAGCTGAAGCTTTCTTT

j_call: TRBJ1-6
clone_size: .
d_call: .
v_call: TRBV7-9
cdr3_aa: CASSPGRTTLHF
cdr3_nt: TGTGCCAGCAGCCCCGGTAGGACCACCCTCCACTTT

j_call: TRBJ2-2
clone_size: .
d_call: .
v_call: TRBV6-1
cdr3_aa: CASRSSWVSTGELFF
cdr3_nt: TGTGCCAGCAGAAGCAGTTGGGTATCCACCGGGGAGCTGTTTTTT

j_call: TRBJ2-3
clone_size: .
d_call: TRBD2
v_call: TRBV5-6
cdr3_aa: CASVETSGEDTQYF
cdr3_nt: TGTGCCAGCGTAGAGACTAGCGGGGAAGATACGCAGTATTTT

j_call: TRBJ2-2
clone_size: .
d_call: TRBD1
v_call: TRBV4-1
cdr3_aa: CASSESGGAGTGELFF
cdr3_nt: TGCGCCAGCTCTGAATCAGGGGGCGCAGGGACCGGGGAGCTGTTTTTT

j_call: TRBJ2-3
clone_size: once
d_call: TRBD1
v_call: TRBV6-4
cdr3_aa: CASSATGRTDTQYF
cdr3_nt: TGTGCCAGCAGTGCGACAGGGCGCACAGATACGCAGTATTTT

j_call: TRBJ2-1
clone_size: .
d_call: TRBD2
v_call: TRBV7-2
cdr3_aa: CASSSPGLVGNEQFF
cdr3_nt: TGTGCCAGCAGCTCACCGGGACTAGTGGGCAATGAGCAGTTCTTC

j_call: TRBJ2-2
clone_size: .
d_call: .
v_call: TRBV20-1
cdr3_aa: CSARVTGELFF
cdr3_nt: TGCAGTGCTAGGGTCACCGGGGAGCTGTTTTTT

j_call: TRBJ2-3
clone_size: .
d_call: .
v_call: TRBV13
cdr3_aa: CASSLRGRDTQYF
cdr3_nt: TGTGCCAGCAGCTTAAGGGGGAGGGATACGCAGTATTTT

j_call: TRBJ1-5
clone_size: .
d_call: .
v_call: TRBV11-2
cdr3_aa: CASSLGLYQPQHF
cdr3_nt: TGTGCCAGCAGCCTGGGTCTTTATCAGCCCCAGCATTTT

j_call: TRBJ1-2
clone_size: .
d_call: TRBD1
v_call: TRBV2
cdr3_aa: CASTGESDRAYGYTF
cdr3_nt: TGTGCCAGCACGGGAGAATCGGACAGGGCGTATGGCTACACCTTC

j_call: TRBJ2-1
clone_size: .
d_call: .
v_call: TRBV11-2
cdr3_aa: CASTDPPGNVQFF
cdr3_nt: TGTGCCAGCACGGACCCCCCGGGGAATGTCCAGTTCTTC

j_call: TRBJ2-5
clone_size: .
d_call: .
v_call: TRBV5-4
cdr3_aa: CASSPRDTETQYF
cdr3_nt: TGTGCCAGCAGCCCAAGGGACACAGAGACCCAGTACTTC

j_call: TRBJ2-7
clone_size: few
d_call: TRBD2
v_call: TRBV4-1
cdr3_aa: CASSQQTGGPYEQYF
cdr3_nt: TGCGCCAGCAGCCAACAAACGGGGGGGCCTTACGAGCAGTACTTC

j_call: TRBJ1-2
clone_size: .
d_call: .
v_call: TRBV9
cdr3_aa: CASSVVDGAVGYTF
cdr3_nt: TGTGCCAGCAGCGTAGTAGATGGGGCGGTGGGCTACACCTTC

j_call: TRBJ1-1
clone_size: once
d_call: .
v_call: TRBV30
cdr3_aa: CAWTGGQGRTEAFF
cdr3_nt: TGTGCCTGGACCGGGGGTCAGGGACGCACTGAAGCTTTCTTT

j_call: TRBJ1-1
clone_size: .
d_call: .
v_call: TRBV27
cdr3_aa: CASKGWENTEAFF
cdr3_nt: TGTGCCAGCAAGGGGTGGGAGAACACTGAAGCTTTCTTT

j_call: TRBJ2-4
clone_size: .
d_call: .
v_call: TRBV14
cdr3_aa: CASSQGIGSKNIQYF
cdr3_nt: TGTGCCAGCAGCCAAGGGATAGGAAGCAAAAACATTCAGTACTTC

j_call: TRBJ2-2
clone_size: .
d_call: .
v_call: TRBV5-1
cdr3_aa: CASRSYGWTGELFF
cdr3_nt: TGCGCCAGCAGGAGTTACGGTTGGACCGGGGAGCTGTTTTTT

j_call: TRBJ1-3
clone_size: once
d_call: .
v_call: TRBV13
cdr3_aa: CASSFQRSGNTIYF
cdr3_nt: TGTGCCAGCAGCTTTCAGCGCTCTGGAAACACCATATATTTT

j_call: TRBJ1-5
clone_size: .
d_call: .
v_call: TRBV6-5
cdr3_aa: CASSPTVYSNQPQHF
cdr3_nt: TGTGCCAGCAGTCCTACAGTTTATAGCAATCAGCCCCAGCATTTT

j_call: TRBJ2-7
clone_size: .
d_call: TRBD1
v_call: TRBV29-1
cdr3_aa: CSVAPGQGPSYEQYF
cdr3_nt: TGCAGCGTCGCCCCGGGACAGGGCCCTTCCTACGAGCAGTACTTC

j_call: TRBJ2-1
clone_size: .
d_call: TRBD2
v_call: TRBV6-5
cdr3_aa: CASSGRGGWQYEQFF
cdr3_nt: TGTGCCAGCAGCGGCCGCGGGGGTTGGCAATATGAGCAGTTCTTC

j_call: TRBJ2-1
clone_size: .
d_call: TRBD2
v_call: TRBV7-9
cdr3_aa: CASSLISGGYNEQFF
cdr3_nt: TGTGCCAGCAGCTTAATTAGCGGGGGGTACAATGAGCAGTTCTTC

j_call: TRBJ2-2
clone_size: .
d_call: .
v_call: TRBV4-1
cdr3_aa: CASSQDWVLLGELFF
cdr3_nt: TGCGCCAGCAGCCAAGATTGGGTCTTACTAGGGGAGCTGTTTTTT

j_call: TRBJ2-1
clone_size: once
d_call: TRBD2
v_call: TRBV2
cdr3_aa: CASSGVLAEGGAYNEQFF
cdr3_nt: TGTGCCAGCAGTGGCGTACTAGCGGAAGGTGGGGCCTACAATGAGCAGTTCTTC

j_call: TRBJ2-3
clone_size: .
d_call: .
v_call: TRBV11-2
cdr3_aa: CASSQGGGWGDTQYF
cdr3_nt: TGTGCCAGCAGCCAAGGAGGGGGATGGGGAGATACGCAGTATTTT

j_call: TRBJ1-1
clone_size: .
d_call: .
v_call: TRBV2
cdr3_aa: CASFGGGDGTEAFF
cdr3_nt: TGTGCCAGCTTCGGGGGGGGCGACGGCACTGAAGCTTTCTTT

j_call: TRBJ2-3
clone_size: .
d_call: TRBD2
v_call: TRBV19
cdr3_aa: CASSDSGGWTDTQYF
cdr3_nt: TGTGCCAGTAGTGATAGCGGGGGATGGACAGATACGCAGTATTTT

j_call: TRBJ1-1
clone_size: .
d_call: .
v_call: TRBV29-1
cdr3_aa: CSVAGGAGDWVAFF
cdr3_nt: TGCAGCGTTGCCGGGGGCGCGGGAGATTGGGTAGCTTTCTTT

j_call: TRBJ2-2
clone_size: .
d_call: TRBD1
v_call: TRBV29-1
cdr3_aa: CSAGTGIGELFF
cdr3_nt: TGCAGCGCGGGGACAGGGATCGGGGAGCTGTTTTTT

j_call: TRBJ2-1
clone_size: once
d_call: .
v_call: TRBV2
cdr3_aa: CASQGRASKQFF
cdr3_nt: TGTGCCAGCCAGGGCAGGGCGTCTAAGCAGTTCTTC

j_call: TRBJ1-1
clone_size: .
d_call: .
v_call: TRBV2
cdr3_aa: CASELNTEAFF
cdr3_nt: TGTGCCAGCGAGTTAAACACTGAAGCTTTCTTT

j_call: TRBJ2-3
clone_size: .
d_call: .
v_call: TRBV7-8
cdr3_aa: CASSLRAVPTRLSTDTQYF
cdr3_nt: TGTGCCAGCAGCTTAAGAGCTGTACCAACCCGTTTAAGCACAGATACGCAGTATTTT

j_call: TRBJ2-3
clone_size: .
d_call: .
v_call: TRBV4-2
cdr3_aa: CASSQDFSSSTDTQYF
cdr3_nt: TGTGCCAGCAGCCAGGATTTTTCCTCGAGCACAGATACGCAGTATTTT

j_call: TRBJ2-2
clone_size: .
d_call: .
v_call: TRBV5-4
cdr3_aa: CASGENTGELFF
cdr3_nt: TGTGCCAGCGGGGAGAACACCGGGGAGCTGTTTTTT

j_call: TRBJ2-5
clone_size: .
d_call: .
v_call: TRBV7-2
cdr3_aa: CASSPDGGETQYF
cdr3_nt: TGTGCCAGCAGCCCTGACGGAGGAGAGACCCAGTACTTC

j_call: TRBJ2-1
clone_size: .
d_call: TRBD2
v_call: TRBV10-1
cdr3_aa: CASSGASGGSYNEQFF
cdr3_nt: TGCGCCAGCAGTGGGGCTAGCGGGGGGTCCTACAATGAGCAGTTCTTC

j_call: TRBJ1-4
clone_size: .
d_call: .
v_call: TRBV6-1
cdr3_aa: CASRNRRGGEKLFF
cdr3_nt: TGTGCCAGCAGGAACAGGAGGGGAGGGGAAAAACTGTTTTTT

j_call: TRBJ1-4
clone_size: .
d_call: .
v_call: TRBV6-5
cdr3_aa: CASSMGGGSEKLFF
cdr3_nt: TGTGCCAGCAGCATGGGGGGGGGAAGTGAAAAACTGTTTTTT

j_call: TRBJ2-4
clone_size: .
d_call: .
v_call: TRBV4-1
cdr3_aa: CASSQVGLIQGRAKNIQYF
cdr3_nt: TGCGCCAGCAGCCAAGTGGGACTGATTCAGGGTCGGGCCAAAAACATTCAGTACTTC

j_call: TRBJ1-5
clone_size: .
d_call: .
v_call: TRBV29-1
cdr3_aa: CSVVAGGNQPQHF
cdr3_nt: TGCAGCGTTGTGGCAGGGGGCAATCAGCCCCAGCATTTT

j_call: TRBJ2-1
clone_size: once
d_call: .
v_call: TRBV2
cdr3_aa: CASSETMDRYNEQFF
cdr3_nt: TGTGCCAGCAGTGAAACGATGGACAGATACAATGAGCAGTTCTTC

j_call: TRBJ1-1
clone_size: .
d_call: TRBD1
v_call: TRBV29-1
cdr3_aa: CSVDSRDRGTEAFF
cdr3_nt: TGCAGCGTTGATTCCCGGGACAGGGGGACCGAAGCTTTCTTT

j_call: TRBJ1-1
clone_size: .
d_call: .
v_call: TRBV5-1
cdr3_aa: CASSLDGQEAFF
cdr3_nt: TGCGCCAGCAGCTTGGATGGGCAGGAAGCTTTCTTT

j_call: TRBJ2-5
clone_size: .
d_call: TRBD2
v_call: TRBV5-4
cdr3_aa: CASSPRGRETQYF
cdr3_nt: TGTGCCAGCAGCCCGCGGGGGAGAGAGACCCAGTACTTC

j_call: TRBJ2-1
clone_size: .
d_call: .
v_call: TRBV2
cdr3_aa: CATGPLATTSYNEQFF
cdr3_nt: TGTGCCACCGGTCCACTAGCTACAACTTCCTACAATGAGCAGTTCTTC

j_call: TRBJ2-5
clone_size: .
d_call: TRBD1
v_call: TRBV27
cdr3_aa: CASSLLGQGETQYF
cdr3_nt: TGTGCCAGCAGTTTACTCGGACAGGGAGAGACCCAGTACTTC

j_call: TRBJ1-2
clone_size: once
d_call: .
v_call: TRBV11-2
cdr3_aa: CAREGLGWRNYGYTF
cdr3_nt: TGTGCCAGGGAGGGGTTGGGCTGGCGTAACTATGGCTACACCTTC

j_call: TRBJ2-7
clone_size: .
d_call: .
v_call: TRBV9
cdr3_aa: CASSAGLLKGEQYF
cdr3_nt: TGTGCCAGCAGCGCCGGACTATTGAAAGGCGAGCAGTACTTC

j_call: TRBJ1-2
clone_size: .
d_call: .
v_call: TRBV7-9
cdr3_aa: CASSLGPGDYGYTF
cdr3_nt: TGTGCCAGCAGCTTAGGTCCAGGGGACTATGGCTACACCTTC

j_call: TRBJ2-2
clone_size: .
d_call: TRBD1
v_call: TRBV7-6
cdr3_aa: CASSLGGSDRGAAGELFF
cdr3_nt: TGTGCCAGCAGCTTGGGAGGCTCAGACAGGGGGGCTGCCGGGGAGCTGTTTTTT

j_call: TRBJ2-7
clone_size: .
d_call: .
v_call: TRBV19
cdr3_aa: CASSIDGLGEQYF
cdr3_nt: TGTGCCAGTAGTATAGATGGTTTAGGCGAGCAGTACTTC

j_call: TRBJ2-1
clone_size: .
d_call: .
v_call: TRBV18
cdr3_aa: CATGPGTPWNEQFF
cdr3_nt: TGTGCCACCGGACCCGGGACACCTTGGAATGAGCAGTTCTTC

j_call: TRBJ1-5
clone_size: .
d_call: .
v_call: TRBV4-1
cdr3_aa: CASSQEEAGKGGDQPQHF
cdr3_nt: TGCGCCAGCAGCCAAGAAGAGGCGGGTAAGGGGGGGGATCAGCCCCAGCATTTT